A single sample is the source of the 7 T cell receptor beta chains below, sequenced in a study of technical replicates of blood from several donors. Assay: immunoSEQ multiplex PCR; the TCRdb copy retains only in-frame clones and omits some. Of some 60,000 clones in the sample, approximately 90% were seen once. Sequencing was performed on PBMCs. These receptors were obtained from a human donor in good health. Some clones in this sample may be carry-over from other donors' samples.

This chain uses TRBV5-1 with TRBJ1-1, with TRBD1 matching over 12 bases. The CDR3 loop spans 14 amino acids. Germline assignment: CDR1 SGHRS and CDR2 YFSETQ. J gave up 7 bases and V 4 bases, and 5 bases lay outside the gene matches. The CDR3 is CASSRGQGAVEAFF. DNA for the CDR3: TGCGCCAGCAGCCGGGGACAGGGGGCGGTTGAAGCTTTCTTT.

The CDR3: CASSPLRSDNEQFF. The CDR3 coding sequence is TGTGCCAGCAGTCCCCTCAGAAGCGACAATGAGCAGTTCTTC. The chain combines TRBV6-6 with TRBJ2-1; no firm D call. The V gene lost 5 bases and the J gene lost 5 bases, with 13 bases spanning the gap. The CDR3 contains 14 residues. The germline gives CDR1 MNHNY, CDR2 SVGAGI (reference sequence).

The V call is TRBV30, the J call TRBJ2-3; the match to TRBD2 covers 9 bases. J gave up 12 bases and V 8 bases, and 6 bases lay outside the gene matches. The germline V gene encodes CDR1 GTSNPN and CDR2 SVGIG (reference sequence). The CDR3 has 10 amino acids. CDR3 sequence reads: CAVASGIQYF. In DNA, the CDR3 is TGTGCCGTGGCTAGCGGGATACAGTATTTT.

The chain has TRBV9 and TRBJ2-1; 9 bases agree with TRBD2. Per the germline V gene, CDR1 is SGDLS and CDR2 is YYNGEE. V shed 4 bases, J shed 5 bases, and the junction held 10 bases outside the gene matches. The CDR3 has 16 amino acids. The CDR3 DNA reads as TGTGCCAGCAGCCCCGCCGGGCTAGCGGGACACAATGAGCAGTTCTTC. Translation gives CASSPAGLAGHNEQFF. The whole variable domain, remainder taken from reference TRBV9 and TRBJ2-1, is DSGVTQTPKHLITATGQRVTLRCSPRSGDLSVYWYQQSLDQGLQFLIQYYNGEERAKGNILERFSAQQFPDLHSELNLSSLELGDSALYFCASSPAGLAGHNEQFFGPGTRLTVL.

The chain carries TRBV14 and TRBJ2-3, with D perhaps matching TRBD1 (5 bases). Germline CDR1 and CDR2: SGHDN and FVKESK. Deletions cut 1 base from V and 2 bases from J, with 7 bases between. This CDR3 comprises 14 residues. Here the CDR3 reads CASSQGGYTDTQYF. For the CDR3, the DNA is TGTGCCAGCAGCCAAGGGGGCTACACAGATACGCAGTATTTT.

The chain combines TRBV7-9 with TRBJ1-1; no clear D gene. V lost 1 base, J lost 0 bases, and 6 bases lay in between. There are 14 residues in the CDR3. CDR1 and CDR2 from the germline V gene are SEHNR and FQNEAQ (reference sequence). This CDR3 is CASSLGSVNTEAFF. The CDR3 bases are TGTGCCAGCAGCTTAGGTTCAGTGAACACTGAAGCTTTCTTT.

This chain uses TRBV5-4 with TRBJ1-3; a weak D match, TRBD1 (5 bases). The CDR3 runs 12 residues. V lost 4 bases and J 5 bases, leaving 7 bases between the germline ends. Germline V gene sequence: CDR1 SGHNT, CDR2 YYREEE (reference sequence). The CDR3 loop is CASSLDRNTIYF. In nucleotides, the CDR3 is TGTGCCAGCAGCCTGGACAGAAACACCATATATTTT.